A single sample is the source of the 31 T cell receptor beta chains below, sequenced in a study of shared clonotypes between healthy human individuals. TCRdb's table, derived via immunoSEQ multiplex PCR, lists solely in-frame clones and lacks some. The repertoire holds about 2.4 million clones, approximately 90% seen once, with around 0.15% in the top ten. Source material: naive CD4+ T cells sorted from blood. Subset denoted: CD45RA+ positively selected. The receptors originated from a man between 18 and 35 years old in good health.

The chain is built from TRBV18 and TRBJ2-1, with a weak D call TRBD1 (6 bases). The CDR3 contains 14 residues. From germline, CDR1 is KGHSH and CDR2 LQKENI. Trimming took off 0 bases at V and 8 bases at J, with 11 bases between the two ends. CDR3 DNA sequence: TGTGCCAGCTCACCACCAGCAGGGGTGCATGAGCAGTTCTTC. Translating gives CASSPPAGVHEQFF.

The chain carries TRBV7-2 and TRBJ2-1; 7 positions agree with TRBD2. This CDR3 is built from 14 residues. The germline CDR1 and CDR2 sequences are SGHTA and FQGNSA. The V and J ends lost 1 base and 5 bases, in that order; junction bases with no gene match: 2. CDR3 amino acids: CASSLGGLHNEQFF. DNA of the CDR3: TGTGCCAGCAGCTTAGGGGGACTACACAATGAGCAGTTCTTC.

The rearrangement links TRBV6-5 to TRBJ1-1; no clear D gene. Germline CDR1 reads MNHEY; CDR2 reads SVGAGI. The V end lost 2 bases, the J end lost 1 base, and 8 bases lay between the germline ends. The CDR3 is 14 residues long. CDR3 amino acids: CASSYGRPNTEAFF. The DNA for the CDR3 is TGTGCCAGCAGTTACGGACGTCCGAACACTGAAGCTTTCTTT.

The count of this clone is one. The chain uses TRBV13 and TRBJ2-3; 8 nucleotides agree with TRBD1. Germline V CDR1 and CDR2: PRHDT, FYEKMQ (reference sequence). The CDR3 runs 15 residues. V dropped 5 bases and J dropped 4; count of bases not matched to a gene: 8. CDR3 coding DNA: TGTGCCAGCAGCGCTCGGGACAGGAAATCAGATACGCAGTATTTT. This translates into CASSARDRKSDTQYF.

The V gene is TRBV19, the J gene TRBJ2-6; TRBD1 or TRBD2 may be the D gene (6 bases each). CDR1 is LNHDA and CDR2 is SQIVND in the germline V gene (reference sequence). Trimming cost V 5 bases and J 0 bases, with 14 bases left between them. This CDR3 has 17 amino acids. The CDR3 DNA is TGTGCCAGTAGTTCCACGAGGGGGGCCTCTGGGGCCAACGTCCTGACTTTC. Residues: CASSSTRGASGANVLTF. Full variable domain (rest looked up from reference TRBV19 and TRBJ2-6): DGGITQSPKYLFRKEGQNVTLSCEQNLNHDAMYWYRQDPGQGLRLIYYSQIVNDFQKGDIAEGYSVSREKKESFPLTVTSAQKNPTAFYLCASSSTRGASGANVLTFGAGSRLTVL.

The J gene is TRBJ2-7, the V gene TRBV18; a possible D gene is TRBD1 (5 bases). CDR3 length: 14 amino acids. Trimming removed 2 bases from V and 9 bases from J, with 17 bases in between. Germline loops: CDR1 KGHSH, CDR2 LQKENI. The CDR3 reads CASSPELGAASQYF. The CDR3 DNA follows: TGTGCCAGCTCACCAGAGTTAGGGGCCGCCTCGCAGTACTTC.

The chain carries TRBV28 and TRBJ2-3; no definite D call. CDR1 and CDR2 from the germline V gene are MDHEN and SYDVKM. V was pared by 11 bases and J by 4 bases, with 4 bases between. This CDR3 has 9 amino acids. The CDR3 is CAAPDTQYF. In DNA, the CDR3 is TGTGCCGCTCCAGATACGCAGTATTTT.

The chain couples TRBV15 to TRBJ2-2, with 12 bases identical to TRBD2. V lost 0 bases, J lost 4 bases, and 15 bases stayed unmatched. Germline assignment: CDR1 LNHNV and CDR2 YYDKDF (reference sequence). There are 21 residues in the CDR3. In DNA, the CDR3 is TGTGCCACCAGCAGAGATATCCCCAAGACTAGCGGGAGTTCCCCCACCGGGGAGCTGTTTTTT. Protein: CATSRDIPKTSGSSPTGELFF.

This clone was detected once. The chain has TRBV5-6 and TRBJ1-2; 9 bases are shared with TRBD1. V was pared by 4 bases and J by 3 bases, with 7 bases of the junction left unmatched. CDR1 and CDR2 (germline): SGHDT, YYEEEE. The CDR3 is 15 residues long. The CDR3 loop is CASSLGQGRDYGYTF. DNA of the CDR3: TGTGCCAGCAGCCTGGGACAGGGCCGGGACTATGGCTACACCTTC.

Only one count was recorded for this clone. Different DNA sequences within this sample yield the same CDR3. The chain couples TRBV18 to TRBJ1-5; D is uncertain. V lost 5 bases to trimming and J lost 2 bases, with 4 bases between them. This CDR3 is built from 12 residues. Germline V lookup: CDR1 KGHSH, CDR2 LQKENI. The CDR3 DNA reads TGTGCCAGCTCAGACGGCAATCAGCCCCAGCATTTT. Translation gives CASSDGNQPQHF.

Regarding this clone: At one boundary the junction diverges from the germline segment, which might be a read error. V gene TRBV10-3 combines with J gene TRBJ2-7; TRBD1 might be the D (5 bases). Germline assignment: CDR1 ENHRY and CDR2 SYGVKD. The CDR3 has 11 residues. The CDR3 sequence is CAGASGSFIRF. For the CDR3, the DNA is TGTGCCGGTGCGTCAGGGTCTTTCATCCGCTTC.

The J gene is TRBJ1-2, the V gene TRBV2; 8 bases align to TRBD1. The CDR3 length is 13 residues. V lost 6 bases to trimming and J lost 4 bases; unmatched junction nucleotides: 4. Germline V gene data show CDR1 as SNHLY and CDR2 as FYNNEI. The DNA for the CDR3 is TGTGCCAGCAGATATGGACAGGGCTATGGCTACACCTTC. Translating it yields CASRYGQGYGYTF.

This rearrangement joins TRBV30 to TRBJ2-7, with D perhaps TRBD1 (6 bases). The V end lost 4 bases, the J end lost 4 bases, and 8 bases lay between the germline ends. The CDR3 sequence is 11 residues long. The germline V gene encodes CDR1 GTSNPN and CDR2 SVGIG (reference sequence). CDR3 sequence: CAWMGAYEQYF. The CDR3 DNA sequence: TGTGCCTGGATGGGGGCATACGAGCAGTACTTC.

The genes are TRBV2 and TRBJ2-1, with 7 bases matching TRBD2. CDR3 length: 14 residues. CDR1 is SNHLY and CDR2 is FYNNEI in the germline V gene. V dropped 8 bases and J dropped 6; count of bases not matched to a gene: 10. The CDR3 sequence: CASRGGSAVNEQFF. DNA for the CDR3: TGTGCCAGCCGGGGCGGGAGCGCGGTCAATGAGCAGTTCTTC.

In its sample, this clone was seen once. CDR3 loop: CASSWTGTPLEELFF. The DNA for the CDR3 is TGTGCCAGCAGCTGGACCGGGACCCCTTTGGAGGAGCTGTTTTTT. The chain recombines TRBV7-2 with TRBJ2-2; D is tentatively TRBD1 or TRBD2 (5 bases each). From germline, CDR1 is SGHTA and CDR2 FQGNSA. The V gene lost 4 bases and the J gene lost 10 bases, with 19 bases spanning the gap. The CDR3 is made up of 15 amino acids.

The chain links TRBV11-2 to TRBJ2-7; maybe TRBD2 (7 bases). The germline V gene encodes CDR1 SGHAT and CDR2 FQNNGV. The length of the CDR3 is 16 residues. V gave up 1 base and J gave up 1 base, with 14 bases separating them. This CDR3 is CASSLVSGGSSYEQYF. The CDR3 DNA reads TGTGCCAGCAGCTTAGTTTCGGGGGGCTCGTCCTACGAGCAGTACTTC.

This chain links TRBV29-1 with TRBJ1-1; TRBD1 might be the D (5 bases). The CDR3 has 14 amino acids. Per germline, CDR1 SQVTM and CDR2 ANQGSEA. Trimming left V 5 bases short and J 6 bases short, with 19 bases between. CDR3 region: CSVPRSGQGPEAFF. The CDR3 region has the DNA TGCAGCGTTCCCAGGTCGGGGCAGGGCCCTGAAGCTTTCTTT.

A remark on this clone: The sample has other DNA sequences that encode this CDR3 too. V usage is TRBV28 and J usage is TRBJ2-7; D is tentatively TRBD1 or TRBD2 (5 bases each). Germline CDR1 reads MDHEN; CDR2 reads SYDVKM. CDR3 length: 13 amino acids. Trimming cost V 2 bases and J 1 base, with 6 bases left between them. CDR3 protein: CASSLGGSYEQYF. The CDR3 region has the DNA TGTGCCAGCAGTTTAGGGGGTTCCTACGAGCAGTACTTC.

The rearrangement joins TRBV9 to TRBJ2-1; no clear D gene. The germline CDR1 and CDR2 sequences are SGDLS and YYNGEE. Between the trimmed V and J ends, which lost 0 bases and 0 bases, there was a span of 10 bases. The CDR3 is 16 residues long. The CDR3 coding sequence is TGTGCCAGCAGCGTAGATGTGGGGATCTCCTACAATGAGCAGTTCTTC. Translating gives CASSVDVGISYNEQFF.

The V gene is TRBV5-1, the J gene TRBJ1-3, with 9 bases matching TRBD1. V dropped 3 bases and J dropped 0; count of bases not matched to a gene: 16. Germline lookup yields CDR1 SGHRS and CDR2 YFSETQ. CDR3 size: 20 residues. CDR3 region: CASSSVKATGGPSSGNTIYF. As DNA, the CDR3 is TGCGCCAGCAGCTCAGTAAAGGCCACAGGGGGCCCCTCCTCTGGAAACACCATATATTTT.

J is TRBJ2-7 and V is TRBV18; 12 bases are shared with TRBD2. V dropped 0 bases and J dropped 5; count of bases not matched to a gene: 5. Germline V lookup: CDR1 KGHSH, CDR2 LQKENI. The CDR3 runs 16 residues. The CDR3 reads CASSPPLAGGRNEQYF. As DNA, the CDR3 is TGTGCCAGCTCACCACCGCTAGCGGGAGGGCGCAACGAGCAGTACTTC.

This chain joins TRBV9 and TRBJ1-1; D uncertain. Germline V lookup: CDR1 SGDLS, CDR2 YYNGEE. V lost 0 bases and J 5 bases, leaving 8 bases between the germline ends. The CDR3 has 13 residues. CDR3 residues: CASSVEEKTEAFF. CDR3 DNA sequence: TGTGCCAGCAGCGTAGAAGAAAAGACTGAAGCTTTCTTT. The full variable domain, completed using reference TRBV9 and TRBJ1-1, is DSGVTQTPKHLITATGQRVTLRCSPRSGDLSVYWYQQSLDQGLQFLIQYYNGEERAKGNILERFSAQQFPDLHSELNLSSLELGDSALYFCASSVEEKTEAFFGQGTRLTVV.

This chain joins TRBV7-9 and TRBJ2-7; D is unresolved. CDR1 and CDR2 from the germline V gene are SEHNR and FQNEAQ (reference sequence). The CDR3 is made up of 13 amino acids. Trimming removed 4 bases from V and 4 bases from J, with 11 bases in between. In DNA form, the CDR3 reads TGTGCCAGCAGCTCCCGCAAGACTTACGAGCAGTACTTC. As protein: CASSSRKTYEQYF.

The V gene is TRBV9, the J gene TRBJ2-7, with D perhaps assigned TRBD1 or TRBD2 (5 bases each). Trimming removed 0 bases at V and 6 bases at J, with 16 bases between. The CDR3 runs to 15 residues. Germline V CDR1 and CDR2: SGDLS, YYNGEE. CDR3 loop: CASSVGDGQGGEQYF. CDR3 sequence (DNA): TGTGCCAGCAGCGTAGGGGACGGGCAGGGCGGCGAGCAGTACTTC.

V is TRBV5-1 and J is TRBJ2-7; 7 bases agree with TRBD2. The CDR3 length is 14 residues. CDR1 SGHRS and CDR2 YFSETQ come from the germline V gene. After removal of 5 bases from V and 2 bases from J, the junction contained 7 bases not matched to a gene. The CDR3 DNA reads TGCGCCAGCAGGCGGGAGACAGTGCCCTACGAGCAGTACTTC. This encodes CASRRETVPYEQYF. Variable domain in full (rest from reference TRBV5-1 and TRBJ2-7): KAGVTQTPRYLIKTRGQQVTLSCSPISGHRSVSWYQQTPGQGLQFLFEYFSETQRNKGNFPGRFSGRQFSNSRSEMNVSTLELGDSALYLCASRRETVPYEQYFGPGTRLTVT.

V is TRBV5-5 and J is TRBJ2-4; D call uncertain. V was shortened by 0 bases and J by 5 bases, with 12 bases between the two germline ends. This CDR3 contains 15 residues. The germline CDR1 and CDR2 sequences are SGHKS and YYEKEE (reference sequence). The CDR3 loop is CASSLAGSHQNIQYF. The CDR3 coding sequence is TGTGCCAGCAGCTTGGCAGGTAGCCACCAAAACATTCAGTACTTC. The whole variable domain, filled in from reference TRBV5-5 and TRBJ2-4, reads DAGVTQSPTHLIKTRGQQVTLRCSPISGHKSVSWYQQVLGQGPQFIFQYYEKEERGRGNFPDRFSARQFPNYSSELNVNALLLGDSALYLCASSLAGSHQNIQYFGAGTRLSVL.

This rearrangement joins TRBV11-2 to TRBJ2-7; D is undetermined. The length of the CDR3 is 14 residues. Trimming stripped 5 bases from V and 4 bases from J, with 15 bases between. Germline V gives CDR1 SGHAT, CDR2 FQNNGV. CDR3 region: CASSPQSLGYEQYF. In DNA, the CDR3 is TGTGCCAGCAGCCCCCAGAGCTTGGGTTACGAGCAGTACTTC.

The rearrangement links TRBV5-5 to TRBJ1-4; D call uncertain. The CDR3 runs 16 residues. The germline V gene has CDR1 SGHKS and CDR2 YYEKEE (reference sequence). Trimming pared 4 bases from V and 0 bases from J, leaving 13 bases between. CDR3 nucleotides: TGTGCCAGCAGCCCTCGGGGTTCGGCAACTAATGAAAAACTGTTTTTT. Translated: CASSPRGSATNEKLFF.

The J gene is TRBJ1-1, the V gene TRBV5-4, with D possibly TRBD1 on 5 matching bases. Germline lookup yields CDR1 SGHNT and CDR2 YYREEE (reference sequence). Trimming shortened V by 3 bases and J by 1 base, and 22 bases separated the two germline ends. The CDR3 is 18 amino acids. CDR3 in amino acids: CASSSGTSRGTKNTEAFF. As DNA, the CDR3 is TGTGCCAGCAGCTCCGGAACGTCCCGGGGCACCAAGAACACTGAAGCTTTCTTT.

The chain is built from TRBV7-2 and TRBJ1-5; D is uncertain. Germline-derived CDR1 and CDR2 are SGHTA and FQGNSA. The length of the CDR3 is 15 residues. V lost 1 base to trimming and J lost 5 bases, with 12 bases between them. The CDR3 spells CASSLGGIRDQPQHF. DNA of the CDR3: TGTGCCAGCAGCTTAGGAGGAATTAGAGATCAGCCCCAGCATTTT.

V usage is TRBV10-3 and J usage is TRBJ2-5, with unresolved D. Trimming pared 11 bases from V and 2 bases from J, leaving 15 bases between. The CDR3 totals 13 residues. CDR1 and CDR2 from the germline V gene are ENHRY and SYGVKD. CDR3 region: CAVSKAVQETQYF. CDR3 coding DNA: TGTGCCGTAAGTAAGGCGGTACAAGAGACCCAGTACTTC.